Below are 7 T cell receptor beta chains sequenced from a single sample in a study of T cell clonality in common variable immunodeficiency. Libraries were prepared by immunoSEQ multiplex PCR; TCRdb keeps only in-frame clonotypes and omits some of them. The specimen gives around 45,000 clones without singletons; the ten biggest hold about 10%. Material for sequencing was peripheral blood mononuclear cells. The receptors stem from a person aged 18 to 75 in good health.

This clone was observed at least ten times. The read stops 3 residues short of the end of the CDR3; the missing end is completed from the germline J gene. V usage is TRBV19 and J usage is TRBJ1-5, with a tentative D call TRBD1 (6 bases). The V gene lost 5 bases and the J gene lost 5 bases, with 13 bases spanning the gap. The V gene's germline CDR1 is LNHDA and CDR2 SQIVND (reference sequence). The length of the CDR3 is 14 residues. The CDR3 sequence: CASSAGGRDQPQHF. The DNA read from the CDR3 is TGTGCCAGTAGTGCGGGGGGGCGCGATCAGCCC.

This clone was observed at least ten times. CDR3 sequence reads: CASTEDIRYGYTF. The CDR3 bases that were read are TGTGCCAGTACCGAGGACATTAGGTATGGC. The chain recombines TRBV19 with TRBJ1-2; tentatively, D is TRBD1 (5 bases). With the read ending 3 residues before the CDR3 end, the germline J gene is used to fill in that end. V lost 7 bases and J 5 bases, leaving 14 bases between the germline ends. Germline V gene sequence: CDR1 LNHDA, CDR2 SQIVND (reference sequence). The CDR3 loop spans 13 amino acids. The full variable domain, its missing parts supplied by reference TRBV19 and TRBJ1-2, is DGGITQSPKYLFRKEGQNVTLSCEQNLNHDAMYWYRQDPGQGLRLIYYSQIVNDFQKGDIAEGYSVSREKKESFPLTVTSAQKNPTAFYLCASTEDIRYGYTFGSGTRLTVV.

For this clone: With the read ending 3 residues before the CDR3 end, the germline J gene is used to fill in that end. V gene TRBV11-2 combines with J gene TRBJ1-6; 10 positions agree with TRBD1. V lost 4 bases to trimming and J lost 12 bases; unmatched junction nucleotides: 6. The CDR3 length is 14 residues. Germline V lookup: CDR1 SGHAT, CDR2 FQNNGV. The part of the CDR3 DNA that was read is TGTGCCAGCAGCTCCGACAGGGGGCTAGTACCC. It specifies CASSSDRGLVP. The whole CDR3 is CASSSDRGLVPLHF.

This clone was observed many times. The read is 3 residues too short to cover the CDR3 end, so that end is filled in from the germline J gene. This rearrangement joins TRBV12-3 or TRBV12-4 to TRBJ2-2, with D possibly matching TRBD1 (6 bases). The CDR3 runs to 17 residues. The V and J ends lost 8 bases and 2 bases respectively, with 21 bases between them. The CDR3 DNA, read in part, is TGTGCCAGCTCCCTCAGAAGGGGGACATTCAACACCGGGGAG. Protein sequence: CASSLRRGTFNTGE. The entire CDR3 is CASSLRRGTFNTGELFF.

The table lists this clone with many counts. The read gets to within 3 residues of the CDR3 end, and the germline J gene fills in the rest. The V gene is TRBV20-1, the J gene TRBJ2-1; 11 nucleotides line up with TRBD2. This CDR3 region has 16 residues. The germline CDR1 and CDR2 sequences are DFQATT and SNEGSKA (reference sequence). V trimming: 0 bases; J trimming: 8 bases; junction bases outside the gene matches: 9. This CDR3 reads CSAREPSGLAGDEQFF. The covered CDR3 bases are TGCAGTGCTAGAGAACCTTCCGGACTAGCGGGTGATGAG.

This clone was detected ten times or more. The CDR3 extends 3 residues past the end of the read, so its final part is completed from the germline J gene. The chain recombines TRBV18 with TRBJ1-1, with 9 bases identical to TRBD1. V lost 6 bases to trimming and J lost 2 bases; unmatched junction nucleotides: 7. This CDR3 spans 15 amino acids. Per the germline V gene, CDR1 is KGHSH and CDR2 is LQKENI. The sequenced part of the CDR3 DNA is TGTGCCAGCTCCCTACAGGGGGCTGTTAACACTGAA. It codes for CASSLQGAVNTE. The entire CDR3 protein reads CASSLQGAVNTEAFF.

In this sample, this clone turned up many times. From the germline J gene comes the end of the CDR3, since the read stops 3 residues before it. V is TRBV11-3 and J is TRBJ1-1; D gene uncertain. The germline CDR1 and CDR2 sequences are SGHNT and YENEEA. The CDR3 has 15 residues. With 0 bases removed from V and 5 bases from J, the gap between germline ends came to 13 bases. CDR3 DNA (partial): TGTGCCAGCAGCTTAGAGGACCGGGGAGGGACTGAA. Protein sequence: CASSLEDRGGTE. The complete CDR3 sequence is CASSLEDRGGTEAFF.